This T cell receptor beta chain was found in a study of identical twins. General observations from the study: For cord blood, abundant beta clonotypes had fewer insertions, unlike memory repertoires, which showed none. In monozygotic twins, models underestimated the sharing of out-of-frame TCR alpha.

V lost 3 bases, J lost 8 bases, and 3 bases stayed unmatched. The CDR3 covers 13 residues. Using its own MiXCR run on the 5' RACE reads, TCRdb lists one record per CDR3 protein. In the table there are under 1 million distinct CDR3 sequences, approximately 13% of which are singletons. This clonotype has a handful of counts. Its antigen is not identified. Separately, the same data were catalogued under a study of yellow fever vaccine responses in identical twins.

The chain joins TRBV12-3 or TRBV12-4 to TRBJ1-2; 10 bases are a match to TRBD1. The receptor's source is a woman aged 18 to 35 in good health. Specimen: PBMCs. In nucleotides, the CDR3 is TGTGCCAGCAGTTTCCGGACAGGGGGGGGCTACACCTTC. This translates into CASSFRTGGGYTF.